The 21 T cell receptor beta chains in this list originate from one sample, sequenced in a study of CD8 T cells in Susac syndrome. Random hexamers served to reverse transcribe roughly 0.5 to 1 ug RNA. TCRdb independently ran MiXCR on the immunoSEQ multiplex PCR reads; one entry per CDR3 protein. This sample has 150,000 to 200,000 distinct CDR3 sequences; around 94% occur once, and the top ten carry around 0.093%. Material: CD4+ T cells from PBMCs. These receptors originate from a human donor with multiple sclerosis.

CDR3 DNA sequence: TGCAGCGTTGATGGCGAGACTGAAGCTTTCTTT. Amino acids: CSVDGETEAFF. This chain connects TRBV29-1 to TRBJ1-1; D is ambiguous. The germline V gene encodes CDR1 SQVTM and CDR2 ANQGSEA. Trimming took off 3 bases at V and 5 bases at J, with 7 bases between the two ends. This CDR3 has 11 residues.

The chain is built from TRBV12-3 or TRBV12-4 and TRBJ2-5; D is uncertain. The CDR3 has 13 residues. Between the trimmed V and J ends, which lost 3 bases and 1 base, there was a span of 6 bases. The CDR3 region is CASSLASQETQYF. The CDR3 region has the DNA TGTGCCAGCAGTTTGGCCAGCCAAGAGACCCAGTACTTC.

This chain uses TRBV6-2 or TRBV6-3 with TRBJ2-3; D gene ambiguous. CDR1 and CDR2 (germline): MNHEY, SVGEGT. The germline V and J ends were trimmed by 6 bases and 4 bases, with 11 bases remaining between them. This CDR3 spans 13 amino acids. The CDR3 protein is CASSVALADTQYF. Written as DNA, the CDR3 is TGTGCCAGCAGCGTTGCACTGGCAGATACGCAGTATTTT.

The chain uses TRBV5-1 and TRBJ1-1, with 7 positions matching TRBD1. With 5 bases clipped from V and 3 bases from J, the junction kept 10 bases outside the gene matches. Germline assignment: CDR1 SGHRS and CDR2 YFSETQ. There are 15 residues in the CDR3. Written as DNA, the CDR3 is TGCGCCAGCAGTTTCCGACAGGGAGGTGACACTGAAGCTTTCTTT. It is translated as CASSFRQGGDTEAFF.

This sequence joins TRBV6-1 and TRBJ1-1; D unresolved. Germline CDR1 and CDR2: MNHNS and SASEGT. This CDR3 spans 10 amino acids. With 6 bases removed from V and 8 bases from J, the gap between germline ends came to 7 bases. The CDR3 loop reads CASRNREAFF. The DNA for the CDR3 is TGTGCCAGCAGGAACCGAGAAGCTTTCTTT.

This clonotype was counted once. V gene TRBV18 combines with J gene TRBJ2-2; D is perhaps TRBD1 (6 bases). CDR1 is KGHSH and CDR2 is LQKENI in the germline V gene. The V and J ends lost 6 bases and 0 bases respectively, with 17 bases between them. The CDR3 is 17 residues long. CDR3 nucleotide sequence: TGTGCCAGCTCGTTGATTTCCGGGACACCGAACACCGGGGAGCTGTTTTTT. Translation: CASSLISGTPNTGELFF.

This chain connects TRBV4-1 to TRBJ2-1; D is perhaps TRBD1 (6 bases). V was shortened by 1 base and J by 9 bases, with 25 bases between the two germline ends. This CDR3 is 18 amino acids long. Germline lookup yields CDR1 MGHRA and CDR2 YSYEKL. The CDR3 spells CASSQGVLAGADRREQFF. The CDR3 coding sequence is TGCGCCAGCAGCCAAGGGGTTTTGGCAGGGGCCGATCGGCGTGAGCAGTTCTTC.

This sequence joins TRBV11-2 and TRBJ2-5; 7 nucleotides line up with TRBD2. Trimming cost V 5 bases and J 7 bases; bases outside gene matches: 16. The germline V gene has CDR1 SGHAT and CDR2 FQNNGV. This CDR3 is built from 16 residues. In DNA form, the CDR3 reads TGTGCCAGCAGCGACCGGACTAGTAGGTTTTTAACGACCCAGTACTTC. Translation: CASSDRTSRFLTTQYF.

Only one count was recorded for this clonotype. The rearrangement joins TRBV29-1 to TRBJ2-7, with D uncertain. The CDR3 spans 13 residues. The V and J ends lost 8 bases and 2 bases respectively, with 16 bases between them. The germline V gene encodes CDR1 SQVTM and CDR2 ANQGSEA. CDR3 residues: CSISSSFPYEQYF. For the CDR3, the DNA is TGCAGCATCTCTTCCAGCTTCCCCTACGAGCAGTACTTC.

The chain is built from TRBV6-1 and TRBJ2-2; 8 bases match TRBD2. Looked up from germline, CDR1 is MNHNS and CDR2 is SASEGT. V gave up 3 bases and J gave up 8 bases; unmatched junction bases: 14. This CDR3 is built from 17 residues. The CDR3 region has the DNA TGTGCCAGCAGTGATGGGCTAGCGGGTTACCATGGGGGGGAGCTGTTTTTT. Translated, it gives CASSDGLAGYHGGELFF.

The chain couples TRBV9 to TRBJ2-7; D gene unclear. Germline CDR1 is SGDLS and CDR2 is YYNGEE. The CDR3 consists of 14 residues. The germline V and J ends were trimmed by 10 bases and 3 bases, with 20 bases remaining between them. This chain's CDR3 is CAFDRAHPFYEQYF. DNA for the CDR3: TGTGCCTTCGACCGGGCCCACCCATTCTACGAGCAGTACTTC.

The genes are TRBV2 and TRBJ1-5, with a weak D call TRBD1 (5 bases). The CDR3 extends over 15 amino acids. V dropped 0 bases and J dropped 4 bases, with 10 bases sitting between them. Germline CDR1 SNHLY, CDR2 FYNNEI. CDR3 nucleotide sequence: TGTGCCAGCAGTGAAGCCCAGGGAATTAATCAGCCCCAGCATTTT. Translating gives CASSEAQGINQPQHF.

The chain combines TRBV30 with TRBJ1-5, with D perhaps TRBD1 (6 bases). CDR3 length: 11 amino acids. Trimming took 1 base from V and 9 from J, leaving 7 bases between them. Germline V gives CDR1 GTSNPN, CDR2 SVGIG (reference sequence). The CDR3 sequence is CAWSEGGPQHF. CDR3 bases: TGTGCCTGGAGTGAAGGGGGGCCCCAGCATTTT.

Concerning this clonotype itself: The junction differs from germline at one of its ends, possibly a read error. The chain recombines TRBV29-1 with TRBJ1-2; TRBD1 might be the D (5 bases). There are 11 residues in the CDR3. The germline CDR1 and CDR2 sequences are SQVTM and ANQGSEA. The CDR3 protein is CSVDANRTPAF. The CDR3, as DNA: TGCAGCGTTGACGCTAATAGGACACCGGCCTTC. Drawing the rest from reference TRBV29-1 and TRBJ1-2, the complete variable domain is SAVISQKPSRDICQRGTSLTIQCQVDSQVTMMFWYRQQPGQSLTLIATANQGSEATYESGFVIDKFPISRPNLTFSTLTVSNMSPEDSSIYLCSVDANRTPAFGSGTRLTVV.

This chain connects TRBV27 to TRBJ1-5; no clear D. The CDR3 covers 15 residues. The V end lost 6 bases, the J end lost 3 bases, and 15 bases lay between the germline ends. The V gene's germline CDR1 is MNHEY and CDR2 SMNVEV (reference sequence). The CDR3 here is CASSPAPRPNQPQHF. Here the CDR3 DNA reads TGTGCCAGCAGCCCGGCCCCCAGGCCCAATCAGCCCCAGCATTTT.

The rearrangement joins TRBV7-9 to TRBJ2-1; 10 nucleotides match TRBD1. The trim removed 5 bases at V and 8 bases at J, leaving 9 bases unmatched. The CDR3 runs to 15 residues. Germline V gives CDR1 SEHNR, CDR2 FQNEAQ (reference sequence). The CDR3 protein is CASSTGTGVTDEQFF. The DNA of the CDR3 is TGTGCCAGCAGCACTGGGACAGGGGTTACCGATGAGCAGTTCTTC.

CDR3: CAWSLDGYETQYF. The CDR3 nucleotides read TGTGCCTGGAGCTTGGACGGCTACGAGACCCAGTACTTC. The rearrangement links TRBV30 to TRBJ2-5, with D unclear. The CDR3 sequence is 13 residues long. Between the trimmed V and J ends, which lost 3 bases and 5 bases, there was a span of 13 bases. Germline lookup yields CDR1 GTSNPN and CDR2 SVGIG (reference sequence).

This chain uses TRBV9 with TRBJ1-2; D gene uncertain. The germline CDR1 and CDR2 sequences are SGDLS and YYNGEE. With 1 base removed from V and 4 bases from J, the gap between germline ends came to 14 bases. This CDR3 contains 15 residues. CDR3 sequence: CASSVRPQTLYGYTF. CDR3 DNA: TGTGCCAGCAGCGTACGCCCTCAGACTCTCTATGGCTACACCTTC.

The chain joins TRBV30 to TRBJ2-3, with 7 bases aligning to TRBD1. This CDR3 is 13 amino acids long. Germline CDR1 is GTSNPN and CDR2 is SVGIG (reference sequence). The J segment lost 3 bases and the V segment lost 5 bases, leaving 5 bases of the junction unmatched. The CDR3 coding sequence is TGTGCCTGGCACAGACAGGGAACAGATACGCAGTATTTT. It yields the protein CAWHRQGTDTQYF.

Remarks on this clonotype: At one of its ends the junction is not consistent with the germline gene, which may arise from a read error. The rearrangement joins TRBV5-8 to TRBJ2-3, with 15 nucleotides matching TRBD2. This CDR3 region has 16 residues. Germline lookup yields CDR1 SGHTS and CDR2 YDEGEE. Here the CDR3 DNA reads TGTGCCAGCAGTTTCCGGACTAGCGGGAGGGCCCCTACTATCTCTTTT. It codes for CASSFRTSGRAPTISF.

The V gene is TRBV6-1, the J gene TRBJ1-2; 8 bases align to TRBD1. Germline-derived CDR1 and CDR2 are MNHNS and SASEGT. J was trimmed by 9 bases and V by 3 bases; bases with no gene match: 12. This CDR3 has 15 residues. The CDR3 here is CASSEGDRGLESYTF. The CDR3 DNA reads TGTGCCAGCAGTGAGGGTGACAGGGGCCTGGAGAGCTACACCTTC.